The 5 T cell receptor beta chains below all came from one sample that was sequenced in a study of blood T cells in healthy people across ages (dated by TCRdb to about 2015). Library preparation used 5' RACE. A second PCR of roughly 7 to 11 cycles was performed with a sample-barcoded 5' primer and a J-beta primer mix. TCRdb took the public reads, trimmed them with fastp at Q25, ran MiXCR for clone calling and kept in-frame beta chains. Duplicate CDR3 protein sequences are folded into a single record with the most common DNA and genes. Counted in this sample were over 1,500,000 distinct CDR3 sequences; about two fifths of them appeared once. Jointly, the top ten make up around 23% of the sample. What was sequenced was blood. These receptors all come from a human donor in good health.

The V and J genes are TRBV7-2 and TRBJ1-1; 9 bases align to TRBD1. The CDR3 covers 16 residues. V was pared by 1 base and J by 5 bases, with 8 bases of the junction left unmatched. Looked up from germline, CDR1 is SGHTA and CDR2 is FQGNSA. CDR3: CASSLGGRQGGTEAFF. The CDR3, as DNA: TGTGCCAGCAGCTTAGGGGGAAGACAGGGGGGGACTGAAGCTTTCTTT.

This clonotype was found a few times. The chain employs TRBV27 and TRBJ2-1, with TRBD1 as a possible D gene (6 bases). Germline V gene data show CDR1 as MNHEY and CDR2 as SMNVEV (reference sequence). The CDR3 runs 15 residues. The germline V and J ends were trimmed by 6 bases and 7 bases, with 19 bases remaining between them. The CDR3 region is CASSLWGQSDNEQFF. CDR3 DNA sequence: TGTGCCAGCAGCTTGTGGGGACAATCCGATAATGAGCAGTTCTTC.

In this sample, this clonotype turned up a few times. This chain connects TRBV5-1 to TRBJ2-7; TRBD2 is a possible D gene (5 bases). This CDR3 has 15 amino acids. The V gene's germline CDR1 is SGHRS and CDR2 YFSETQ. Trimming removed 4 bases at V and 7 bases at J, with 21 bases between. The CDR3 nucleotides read TGCGCCAGCAGCCCGCAGAACGGAGGCTGGGAAGAGCAGTACTTC. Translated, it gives CASSPQNGGWEEQYF.

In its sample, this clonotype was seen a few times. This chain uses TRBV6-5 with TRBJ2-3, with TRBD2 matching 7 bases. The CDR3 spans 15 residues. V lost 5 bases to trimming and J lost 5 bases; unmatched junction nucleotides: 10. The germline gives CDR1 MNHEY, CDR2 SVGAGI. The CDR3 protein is CASSDTEGRGDTQYF. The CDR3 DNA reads TGTGCCAGCAGTGACACAGAGGGGAGGGGAGATACGCAGTATTTT.

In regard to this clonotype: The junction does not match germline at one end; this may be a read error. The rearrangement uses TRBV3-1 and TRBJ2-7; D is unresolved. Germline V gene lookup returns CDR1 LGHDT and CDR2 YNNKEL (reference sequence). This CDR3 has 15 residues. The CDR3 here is CASSQDLGQSFEQYF. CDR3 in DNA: TGTGCCAGCAGCCAAGACTTAGGGCAGTCCTTCGAGCAGTACTTC.